This TCR beta chain is from a study of early T cells in non-severe SARS-CoV-2 infection. TCRdb fed the 5' RACE reads into MiXCR, producing one record per CDR3 protein. Counted here are under 65,000 distinct CDR3 sequences, approximately 13% occurring once; the ten biggest clones make up around 1.4%. With 1 base removed from V and 4 bases from J, the gap between germline ends came to 14 bases. The CDR3 has 15 amino acids. Germline V gene lookup returns CDR1 LGHDT and CDR2 YNNKEL (reference sequence). Sequencing input: whole blood. The chain recombines TRBV3-1 with TRBJ2-7; D ambiguous. The clonotype originates from an adult who was a healthcare worker with PCR-confirmed SARS-CoV-2 infection or an uninfected control (not recorded which). In nucleotides, the CDR3 is TGTGCCAGCAGCCAAGGTCCAGAAGCGACGTACGAGCAGTACTTC. Protein sequence: CASSQGPEATYEQYF.